The next 9 T cell receptor beta chains were all read from a single sample in a study of PD-1 blockade in mismatch repair-deficient tumors. Clones were sequenced by immunoSEQ multiplex PCR, and TCRdb holds only the in-frame ones, with some missing. The sample has under 150,000 clones, around 86% seen once. Source: peripheral blood, taken 44 weeks after starting pembrolizumab. The receptors here all came from an adult with mismatch repair-deficient cancer.

This rearrangement joins TRBV27 to TRBJ2-5; possibly TRBD1 or TRBD2 for D (5 bases each). Germline lookup yields CDR1 MNHEY and CDR2 SMNVEV (reference sequence). The CDR3 extends over 13 amino acids. V lost 2 bases, J lost 7 bases, and 11 bases lay in between. In DNA form, the CDR3 reads TGTGCCAGCAGTTTAGCCGGGACCGGGACCCAGTACTTC. Encoded protein: CASSLAGTGTQYF.

This clone appeared a few times. The rearrangement links TRBV7-9 to TRBJ1-2; unclear D gene. Germline V gene data show CDR1 as SEHNR and CDR2 as FQNEAQ (reference sequence). Trimming took off 1 base at V and 6 bases at J, with 12 bases between the two ends. This CDR3 spans 14 amino acids. The CDR3 bases are TGTGCCAGCAGCTTAGTAGGGCTGGAGGATGGCTACACCTTC. Protein product: CASSLVGLEDGYTF.

This clone was found once. CDR3: CASSIMVTGWGTDTQYF. Here the CDR3 DNA reads TGTGCCAGTAGTATAATGGTCACCGGGTGGGGCACAGATACGCAGTATTTT. The chain couples TRBV19 to TRBJ2-3; the D is unclear. Germline values: CDR1 LNHDA, CDR2 SQIVND (reference sequence). Trimming cost V 2 bases and J 1 base, with 16 bases left between them. This CDR3 is built from 17 residues.

The CDR3 DNA sequence: TGTGCCAGCAGTGCCTACACGAGCTCCTACAATGAGCAGTTCTTC. Translating gives CASSAYTSSYNEQFF. The gene calls are TRBV6-5 and TRBJ2-1; unclear D gene. This CDR3 spans 15 amino acids. The V and J ends lost 5 bases and 0 bases respectively, with 11 bases between them. Germline loops: CDR1 MNHEY, CDR2 SVGAGI.

This sequence joins TRBV6-6 and TRBJ1-1; the D is unclear. The CDR3 has 11 residues. Trimming took off 7 bases at V and 10 bases at J, with 13 bases between the two ends. From germline, CDR1 is MNHNY and CDR2 SVGAGI (reference sequence). CDR3 coding DNA: TGTGCCAGCATTTCCCCGACCGGAGCTTTCTTT. Translation gives CASISPTGAFF.

The V gene is TRBV4-1, the J gene TRBJ2-7; D remains unclear. CDR3 size: 15 residues. Per the germline V gene, CDR1 is MGHRA and CDR2 is YSYEKL. V was trimmed by 0 bases and J by 3 bases, leaving 12 bases between them. The CDR3 here is CASSQDAAENYEQYF. CDR3 bases: TGCGCCAGCAGCCAAGATGCAGCTGAAAACTACGAGCAGTACTTC.

The chain couples TRBV30 to TRBJ1-2, with D perhaps TRBD1 (5 bases). This CDR3 has 12 amino acids. V lost 2 bases, J lost 8 bases, and 12 bases lay in between. Germline V CDR1 and CDR2: GTSNPN, SVGIG (reference sequence). CDR3: CAWSRQMSGYTF. CDR3 coding DNA: TGTGCCTGGAGTCGACAGATGAGCGGCTACACCTTC.

The rearrangement uses TRBV19 and TRBJ2-1; D tentatively fits TRBD1 or TRBD2 (5 bases each). Trimming pared 3 bases from V and 0 bases from J, leaving 15 bases between. The CDR3 contains 17 residues. Germline V gene lookup returns CDR1 LNHDA and CDR2 SQIVND (reference sequence). The CDR3 reads CASSIMGIGGSYNEQFF. The CDR3 DNA reads as TGTGCCAGTAGTATTATGGGGATTGGGGGCTCCTACAATGAGCAGTTCTTC.

CDR3: CASSFVGGGSGDNEQFF. DNA for the CDR3: TGTGCCAGCAGTTTCGTGGGCGGCGGGAGCGGGGACAATGAGCAGTTCTTC. The rearrangement uses TRBV28 and TRBJ2-1; 7 bases are shared with TRBD2. The junction had 13 bases not matched to a gene; V was cut back by 3 bases and J by 5 bases. The length of the CDR3 is 17 residues. The germline V gene encodes CDR1 MDHEN and CDR2 SYDVKM.